This T cell receptor (beta chain) is from a study of patients and donors after allogeneic stem cell transplantation. TCRdb re-analysed the RT-PCR reads in MiXCR, keeping a single row per CDR3 protein. The sample has roughly 960,000 distinct CDR3 sequences, more than 15% seen once. Germline V lookup: CDR1 KGHSH, CDR2 LQKENI. This CDR3 is built from 14 residues. Trimming stripped 2 bases from V and 5 bases from J, with 10 bases between. The chain carries TRBV18 and TRBJ2-1; D unclear. The source material was blood, either unsorted or a sorted T cell fraction (not recorded which). The origin of this receptor is a human donor who was either an allogeneic HSCT recipient or a stem cell or donor lymphocyte infusion donor (not recorded which). It is not recorded whose cells these are; they may come from a transplant donor. The CDR3 loop reads CASSPVGSHNEQFF. The CDR3 nucleotides read TGTGCCAGCTCACCAGTAGGGTCCCACAATGAGCAGTTCTTC.